The T cell receptor beta chain described here comes from a study of T-cell reconstitution after alpha-beta-depleted transplantation in children. For TCRbeta, the library was prepared with unique molecular identifiers. TCRdb reanalysed the PCR reads using MiXCR and keeps one entry per CDR3 protein. The table has some 110,000 distinct CDR3 sequences, over 9% seen once. The CDR3 has 15 residues. Trimming left V 11 bases short and J 4 bases short, with 24 bases between. Germline CDR1 is MDHEN and CDR2 is SYDVKM. In the case of this clonotype: Its specificity is unknown.

Findings and limits, study-wide: Newly generated T cells supplied most T-cell counts and diversity one year post-transplant. Several hundred expanded graft clones reportedly supplied alpha-beta T cells about two months after transplant. In some patients, recipient T cells and intrathymic progenitors surviving conditioning explained high day-60 diversity.

The sequences come from PBMCs, collected before TCRalphabeta/CD19-depleted stem cell transplant. The TCR originated in a boy aged 2-9 years with acute lymphoblastic leukemia, due to receive a stem cell transplant. V and J are TRBV28 and TRBJ2-7; TRBD2 is a possible D gene (6 bases). The CDR3 sequence is CAGGRVSGGYYEQYF. Written as DNA, the CDR3 is TGTGCCGGAGGCCGGGTCAGTGGGGGGTATTACGAGCAGTACTTC.